Following are 20 T cell receptor beta chains from one sample sequenced in a study of tumor-infiltrating T cells and Merkel cell polyomavirus. About the research overall: The T cells studied were KLL-specific CD8+ cells against Merkel polyomavirus.

Sequencing used immunoSEQ multiplex PCR; TCRdb keeps in-frame clones, though not all of them. The profile shows 26,000 or so clones, roughly 85% of them singletons. Every patient's tumor was robustly positive for Merkel cell polyomavirus Large T antigen on immunohistochemistry. Sample: lymph node tissue. The receptors derive from a man aged 50 to 59 with Merkel cell carcinoma.

The chain has TRBV30 and TRBJ2-3; no firm D call. CDR3 size: 14 residues. Germline loops: CDR1 GTSNPN, CDR2 SVGIG (reference sequence). V was pared by 0 bases and J by 0 bases, with 7 bases between. Written as DNA, the CDR3 is TGTGCCTGGAGTGTACAACCTAGCACAGATACGCAGTATTTT. Its protein product is CAWSVQPSTDTQYF.

The J gene is TRBJ2-7, the V gene TRBV7-6; TRBD1 aligns across 11 bases. With V trimmed by 3 bases and J by 2 bases, 12 bases remained unmatched. Germline V gives CDR1 SGHVS, CDR2 FNYEAQ. This CDR3 has 18 residues. CDR3 region: CASSLHTVVDRGPYEQYF. The CDR3 DNA is TGTGCCAGCAGCTTGCATACGGTCGTGGACAGGGGGCCCTACGAGCAGTACTTC.

The chain combines TRBV6-6 with TRBJ2-7; no clear D. This CDR3 comprises 13 residues. Deletions cut 7 bases from V and 1 base from J, with 11 bases between. Germline CDR1 MNHNY, CDR2 SVGAGI (reference sequence). For the CDR3, the DNA is TGTGCCAGCACCCTCGGGTCTTCCTACGAGCAGTACTTC. The encoded protein is CASTLGSSYEQYF.

The chain combines TRBV2 with TRBJ2-1; 10 nucleotides agree with TRBD2. The V segment lost 6 bases and the J segment 6 bases; nucleotides outside the gene matches: 8. Germline lookup yields CDR1 SNHLY and CDR2 FYNNEI. The CDR3 runs to 15 residues. The DNA for the CDR3 is TGTGCCAGCAGGGGTCCTAGCGGGAGTTTCAATGAGCAGTTCTTC. This sequence encodes CASRGPSGSFNEQFF. The full variable domain, with the rest looked up from reference TRBV2 and TRBJ2-1, is EPEVTQTPSHQVTQMGQEVILRCVPISNHLYFYWYRQILGQKVEFLVSFYNNEISEKSEIFDDQFSVERPDGSNFTLKIRSTKLEDSAMYFCASRGPSGSFNEQFFGPGTRLTVL.

The V gene is TRBV7-9, the J gene TRBJ2-7; a weak D match, TRBD1 (6 bases). The V end was cut by 5 bases, the J end by 4 bases, with 9 bases between. This CDR3 has 12 amino acids. The germline V gene has CDR1 SEHNR and CDR2 FQNEAQ (reference sequence). Written as DNA, the CDR3 is TGTGCCAGCAGCACGGACAGATACGAGCAGTACTTC. The encoded protein is CASSTDRYEQYF.

The chain recombines TRBV27 with TRBJ1-5; no clear D. Germline CDR1 is MNHEY and CDR2 is SMNVEV (reference sequence). The V gene lost 3 bases and the J gene lost 3 bases, with 12 bases spanning the gap. The CDR3 covers 15 residues. In DNA, the CDR3 is TGTGCCAGCAGTTTGTCAGGAGGACTCAATCAGCCCCAGCATTTT. This encodes CASSLSGGLNQPQHF.

Remarks on this clone: A junction boundary mismatches the germline segment, possibly from a read error. V usage is TRBV7-7 and J usage is TRBJ2-7; TRBD2 is a possible D gene (6 bases). The germline V gene has CDR1 SSHAT and CDR2 FNYEAQ (reference sequence). The CDR3 runs to 13 residues. CDR3 residues: CASSAKRVPEQYF. Written as DNA, the CDR3 is TGTGCTAGCAGCGCTAAGCGGGTACCCGAGCAGTACTTC.

This chain uses TRBV7-9 with TRBJ1-5; D gene unclear. V lost 2 bases to trimming and J lost 0 bases, with 8 bases between them. The CDR3 loop spans 15 amino acids. CDR1 and CDR2 (germline): SEHNR, FQNEAQ (reference sequence). The CDR3 coding sequence is TGTGCCAGCAGCTTAACAGAAAATAGCAATCAGCCCCAGCATTTT. Translated: CASSLTENSNQPQHF.

This clone was seen a few times. This chain connects TRBV29-1 to TRBJ1-5, with TRBD1 identical over 11 bases. Germline trimming cut 0 bases from V and 2 bases from J; bases unmatched to any gene: 6. CDR1 and CDR2 from the germline V gene are SQVTM and ANQGSEA. The CDR3 totals 17 residues. CDR3 nucleotides: TGCAGCGTTGAAGACGGGACAGGGGGTTATGGCAATCAGCCCCAGCATTTT. Translating gives CSVEDGTGGYGNQPQHF.

The gene calls are TRBV27 and TRBJ2-3, with 9 bases aligning to TRBD1. Per the germline V gene, CDR1 is MNHEY and CDR2 is SMNVEV (reference sequence). V lost 3 bases and J lost 9; bases outside the gene matches: 10. This CDR3 is 15 amino acids long. The CDR3 bases are TGTGCCAGCAGTTTGGGGCTACAGGGGGCGACAACGCAGTATTTT. It specifies CASSLGLQGATTQYF.

The chain is built from TRBV5-8 and TRBJ2-7; the D gene is possibly TRBD2 (8 bases). Per germline, CDR1 SGHTS and CDR2 YDEGEE. The CDR3 is 15 amino acids. The V end lost 7 bases, the J end lost 6 bases, and 23 bases lay between the germline ends. The DNA for the CDR3 is TGTGCCAGCCCCGGGGGGGGTGACAGGGTTAGCGAGCAGTACTTC. Its protein product is CASPGGGDRVSEQYF.

In DNA form, the CDR3 reads TGTGCCAGCAGCGTAGGGACAGGGGTTTCCTACGAGCAGTACTTC. Protein: CASSVGTGVSYEQYF. The V call is TRBV9, the J call TRBJ2-7, with 9 bases identical to TRBD1. CDR1 SGDLS and CDR2 YYNGEE come from the germline V gene. J lost 1 base, V lost 0 bases, and 2 bases had no gene match. This CDR3 has 15 amino acids.

The rearrangement links TRBV4-3 to TRBJ2-3; a possible D gene is TRBD1 (6 bases). The V gene's germline CDR1 is LGHNA and CDR2 YSLEER. CDR3 length: 16 amino acids. V was clipped by 4 bases and J by 0 bases, with 14 bases between them. Here the CDR3 reads CASSRERTVSTDTQYF. The DNA of the CDR3 is TGCGCCAGCAGCCGAGAGAGGACAGTTAGCACAGATACGCAGTATTTT.

The chain couples TRBV5-1 to TRBJ2-3, with D unresolved. V was clipped by 0 bases and J by 6 bases, with 5 bases between them. Germline values: CDR1 SGHRS, CDR2 YFSETQ. The CDR3 is made up of 12 amino acids. In DNA, the CDR3 is TGCGCCAGCAGCTTGGCTTCTGATACGCAGTATTTT. It codes for CASSLASDTQYF.

V is TRBV11-3 and J is TRBJ2-3; TRBD2 is a possible D gene (6 bases). Deletions cut 0 bases from V and 4 bases from J, with 11 bases between. Germline values: CDR1 SGHNT, CDR2 YENEEA. The CDR3 spans 15 residues. The CDR3 DNA reads TGTGCCAGCAGCTTAGATACGGGAGCTGCAGATACGCAGTATTTT. Protein sequence: CASSLDTGAADTQYF.

The rearrangement joins TRBV6-6 to TRBJ2-7; no definite D call. V shed 6 bases and J shed 3 bases, with 6 bases lying between them. This CDR3 spans 11 amino acids. Germline V lookup: CDR1 MNHNY, CDR2 SVGAGI (reference sequence). CDR3 in DNA: TGTGCCAGCAGCCAACACTACGAGCAGTACTTC. As protein: CASSQHYEQYF.

J is TRBJ1-1 and V is TRBV6-5; D gene unclear. The ends were cut back, 5 bases at V and 4 bases at J, with 11 bases in the middle. This CDR3 comprises 13 residues. The V gene's germline CDR1 is MNHEY and CDR2 SVGAGI. CDR3: CASSGPEGTEAFF. The CDR3 coding sequence is TGTGCCAGCAGTGGGCCGGAGGGCACTGAAGCTTTCTTT.

The chain links TRBV19 to TRBJ2-1, with TRBD2 matching 11 bases. There are 15 residues in the CDR3. Germline V lookup: CDR1 LNHDA, CDR2 SQIVND (reference sequence). J was trimmed by 3 bases and V by 6 bases; bases with no gene match: 4. The CDR3 region has the DNA TGTGCCAGTAGGGGGGGACTAGCGGTCTACAATGAGCAGTTCTTC. Residues: CASRGGLAVYNEQFF. Based on the CDR3 plus reference TRBV19 and TRBJ2-1, the full variable domain is DGGITQSPKYLFRKEGQNVTLSCEQNLNHDAMYWYRQDPGQGLRLIYYSQIVNDFQKGDIAEGYSVSREKKESFPLTVTSAQKNPTAFYLCASRGGLAVYNEQFFGPGTRLTVL.

This rearrangement joins TRBV5-5 to TRBJ1-5; 9 nucleotides line up with TRBD1. The CDR3 sequence is 15 residues long. V lost 4 bases to trimming and J lost 2 bases; unmatched junction nucleotides: 4. Germline CDR1 reads SGHKS; CDR2 reads YYEKEE (reference sequence). The CDR3 DNA follows: TGTGCCAGCAGCAGGGGACAGGGCGGCAATCAGCCCCAGCATTTT. This gives the protein CASSRGQGGNQPQHF.

V is TRBV10-2 and J is TRBJ2-4, with TRBD2 matching over 7 bases. Germline V gene lookup returns CDR1 WSHSY and CDR2 SAAADI. V lost 6 bases and J lost 6; bases outside the gene matches: 11. This CDR3 region has 15 residues. The CDR3 spells CASSAPGLAVNIQYF. In nucleotides, the CDR3 is TGCGCCAGCAGCGCCCCAGGGCTAGCGGTAAACATTCAGTACTTC.